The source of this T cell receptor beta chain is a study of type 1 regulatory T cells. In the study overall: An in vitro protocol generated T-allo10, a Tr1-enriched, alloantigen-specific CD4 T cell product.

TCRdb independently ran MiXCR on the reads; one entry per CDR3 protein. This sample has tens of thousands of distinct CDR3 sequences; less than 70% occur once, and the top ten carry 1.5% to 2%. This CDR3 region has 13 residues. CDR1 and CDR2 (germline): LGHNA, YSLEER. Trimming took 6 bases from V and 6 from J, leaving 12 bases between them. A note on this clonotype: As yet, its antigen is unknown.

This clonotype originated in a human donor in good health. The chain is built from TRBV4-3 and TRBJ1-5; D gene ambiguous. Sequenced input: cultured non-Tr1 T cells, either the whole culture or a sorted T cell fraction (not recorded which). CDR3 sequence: CASSSERSQPQHF. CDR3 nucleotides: TGCGCCAGCAGTTCGGAGAGGAGTCAGCCCCAGCATTTT.